This T cell receptor (beta chain) was observed in a study of early T cells in non-severe SARS-CoV-2 infection. For the study at large: Unpaired chains resulted from sequencing bulk RNA of unsorted whole blood. General study results and limits: Private and CD4 specificities were missed by VDJdb matching, which favored anti-spike CD8 responses.

Germline CDR1 is SGHTA and CDR2 is FQGTGA. The CDR3 is 13 amino acids. V lost 1 base and J lost 4, with 7 bases in between. The protocol attached unique molecular identifiers to individual cDNA molecules. TCRdb redid the calling of the 5' RACE reads with MiXCR, one entry per CDR3 protein. The data show 65,000 to 90,000 distinct CDR3 sequences, over 9% seen once. With respect to this clonotype: Its antigen is still unknown.

Sequencing was performed on whole blood. The J gene is TRBJ2-5, the V gene TRBV7-3; TRBD2 is a possible D gene (6 bases). The TCR comes from an adult who was a healthcare worker with PCR-confirmed SARS-CoV-2 infection or an uninfected control (not recorded which). The CDR3, as DNA: TGTGCCAGCAGCTTAAACGGGGGAGAGACCCAGTACTTC. Encoded protein: CASSLNGGETQYF. The whole variable domain, remainder taken from reference TRBV7-3 and TRBJ2-5, is GAGVSQTPSNKVTEKGKYVELRCDPISGHTALYWYRQSLGQGPEFLIYFQGTGAADDSGLPNDRFFAVRPEGSVSTLKIQRTERGDSAVYLCASSLNGGETQYFGPGTRLLVL.